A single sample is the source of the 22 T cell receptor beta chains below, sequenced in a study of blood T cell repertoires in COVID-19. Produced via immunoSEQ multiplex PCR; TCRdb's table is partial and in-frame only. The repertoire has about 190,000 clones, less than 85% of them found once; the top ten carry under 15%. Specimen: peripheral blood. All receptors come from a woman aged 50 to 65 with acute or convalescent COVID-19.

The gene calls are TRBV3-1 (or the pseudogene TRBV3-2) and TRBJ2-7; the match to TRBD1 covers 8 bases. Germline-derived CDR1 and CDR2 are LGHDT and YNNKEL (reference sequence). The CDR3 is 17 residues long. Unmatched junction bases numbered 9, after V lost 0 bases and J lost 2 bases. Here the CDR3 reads CASSQDRFRTGTYEQYF. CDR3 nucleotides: TGTGCCAGCAGCCAAGATCGTTTCAGGACAGGGACCTACGAGCAGTACTTC.

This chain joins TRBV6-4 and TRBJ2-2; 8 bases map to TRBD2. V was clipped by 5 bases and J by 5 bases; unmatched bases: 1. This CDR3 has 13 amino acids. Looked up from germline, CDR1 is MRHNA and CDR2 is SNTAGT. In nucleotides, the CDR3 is TGTGCCAGCAGTAGCGGGGGTACCGGGGAGCTGTTTTTT. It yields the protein CASSSGGTGELFF.

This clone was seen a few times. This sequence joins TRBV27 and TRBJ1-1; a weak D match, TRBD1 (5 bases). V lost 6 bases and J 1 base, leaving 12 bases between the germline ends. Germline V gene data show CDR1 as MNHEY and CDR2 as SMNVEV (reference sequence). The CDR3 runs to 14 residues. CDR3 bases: TGTGCCAGCAGGAAGGGACTTCAGAACACTGAAGCTTTCTTT. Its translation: CASRKGLQNTEAFF.

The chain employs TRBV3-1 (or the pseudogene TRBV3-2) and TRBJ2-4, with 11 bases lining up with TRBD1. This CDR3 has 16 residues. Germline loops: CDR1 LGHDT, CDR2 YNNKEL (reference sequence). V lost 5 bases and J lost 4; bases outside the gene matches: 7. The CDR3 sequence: CASSSRDRGKKNIQYF. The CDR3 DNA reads TGTGCCAGCAGCTCCCGGGACAGGGGGAAAAAAAACATTCAGTACTTC.

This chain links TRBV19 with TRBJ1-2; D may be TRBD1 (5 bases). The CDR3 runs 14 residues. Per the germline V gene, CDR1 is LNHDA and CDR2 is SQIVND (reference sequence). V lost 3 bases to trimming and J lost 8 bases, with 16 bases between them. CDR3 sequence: CASSMTATAQGYTF. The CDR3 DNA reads TGTGCCAGTAGTATGACCGCGACAGCCCAGGGCTACACCTTC.

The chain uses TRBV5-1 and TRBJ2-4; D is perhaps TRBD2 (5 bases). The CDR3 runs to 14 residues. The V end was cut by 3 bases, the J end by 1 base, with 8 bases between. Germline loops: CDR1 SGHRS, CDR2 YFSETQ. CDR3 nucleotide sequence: TGCGCCAGCAGCTATGGAGGCGCCAAAAACATTCAGTACTTC. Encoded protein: CASSYGGAKNIQYF.

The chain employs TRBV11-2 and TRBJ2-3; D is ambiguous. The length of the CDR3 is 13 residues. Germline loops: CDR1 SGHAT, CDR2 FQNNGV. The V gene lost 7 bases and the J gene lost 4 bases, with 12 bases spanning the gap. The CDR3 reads CASTPLRPDTQYF. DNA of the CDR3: TGTGCCAGCACCCCCCTGCGCCCAGATACGCAGTATTTT.

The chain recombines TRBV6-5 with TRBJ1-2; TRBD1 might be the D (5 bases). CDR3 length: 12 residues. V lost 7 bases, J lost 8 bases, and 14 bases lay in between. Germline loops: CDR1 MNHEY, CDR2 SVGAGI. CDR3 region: CASTQAGGGYTF. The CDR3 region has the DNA TGTGCCAGCACCCAGGCCGGGGGAGGCTACACCTTC.

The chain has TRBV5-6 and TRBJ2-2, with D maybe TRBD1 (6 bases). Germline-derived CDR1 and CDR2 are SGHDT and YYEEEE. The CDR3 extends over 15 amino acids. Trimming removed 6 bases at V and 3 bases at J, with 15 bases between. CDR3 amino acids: CASIPRGTYTGELFF. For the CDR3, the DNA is TGTGCCAGCATCCCAAGGGGGACCTACACCGGGGAGCTGTTTTTT.

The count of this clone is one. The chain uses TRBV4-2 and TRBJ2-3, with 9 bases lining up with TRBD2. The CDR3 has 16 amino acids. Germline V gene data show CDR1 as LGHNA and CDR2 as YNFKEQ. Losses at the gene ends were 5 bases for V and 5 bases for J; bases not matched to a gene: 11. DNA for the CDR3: TGTGCCAGCAGCGTACCGGCGGGGGGGCCTGGAGATACGCAGTATTTT. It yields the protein CASSVPAGGPGDTQYF.

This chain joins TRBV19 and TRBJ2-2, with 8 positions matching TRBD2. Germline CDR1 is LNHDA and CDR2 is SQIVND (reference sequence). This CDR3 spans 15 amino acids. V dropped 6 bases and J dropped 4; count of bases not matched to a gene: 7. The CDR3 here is CASRRAGVGTGELFF. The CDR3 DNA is TGTGCCAGTAGGAGAGCGGGGGTCGGCACCGGGGAGCTGTTTTTT.

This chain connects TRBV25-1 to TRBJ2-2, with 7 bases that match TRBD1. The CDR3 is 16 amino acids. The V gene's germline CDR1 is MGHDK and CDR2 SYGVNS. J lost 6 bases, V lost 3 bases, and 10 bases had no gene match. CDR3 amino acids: CASSDLRTGIAGELFF. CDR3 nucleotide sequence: TGTGCCAGCAGTGACCTACGGACAGGCATAGCCGGGGAGCTGTTTTTT.

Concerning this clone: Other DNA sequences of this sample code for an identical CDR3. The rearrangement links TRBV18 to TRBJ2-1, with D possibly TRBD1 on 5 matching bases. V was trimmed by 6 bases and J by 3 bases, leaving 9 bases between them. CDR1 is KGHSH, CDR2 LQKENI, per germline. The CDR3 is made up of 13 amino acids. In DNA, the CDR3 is TGTGCCAGCTCGCCCGACAGCTACAATGAGCAGTTCTTC. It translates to CASSPDSYNEQFF.

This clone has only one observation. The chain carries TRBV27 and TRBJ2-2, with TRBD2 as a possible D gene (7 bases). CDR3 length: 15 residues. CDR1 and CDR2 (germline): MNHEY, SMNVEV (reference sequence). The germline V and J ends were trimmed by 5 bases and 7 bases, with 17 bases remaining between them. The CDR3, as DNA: TGTGCCAGCAGTCGAACTGGGGGGGGCGTCGGGGAGCTGTTTTTT. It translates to CASSRTGGGVGELFF.

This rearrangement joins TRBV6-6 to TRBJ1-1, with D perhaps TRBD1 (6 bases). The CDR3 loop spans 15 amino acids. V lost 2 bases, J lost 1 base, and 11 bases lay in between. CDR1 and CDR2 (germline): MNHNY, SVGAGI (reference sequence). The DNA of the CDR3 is TGTGCCAGCAGTTACGTGGACAGACCGAACACTGAAGCTTTCTTT. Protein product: CASSYVDRPNTEAFF.

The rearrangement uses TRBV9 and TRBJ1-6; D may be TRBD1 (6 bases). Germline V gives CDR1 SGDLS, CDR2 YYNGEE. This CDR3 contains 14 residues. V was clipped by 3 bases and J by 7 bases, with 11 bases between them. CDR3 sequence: CASSGRDINSPLHF. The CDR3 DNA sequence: TGTGCCAGCAGCGGCCGGGACATCAATTCACCCCTCCACTTT. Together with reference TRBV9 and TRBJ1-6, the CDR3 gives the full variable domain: DSGVTQTPKHLITATGQRVTLRCSPRSGDLSVYWYQQSLDQGLQFLIQYYNGEERAKGNILERFSAQQFPDLHSELNLSSLELGDSALYFCASSGRDINSPLHFGNGTRLTVT.

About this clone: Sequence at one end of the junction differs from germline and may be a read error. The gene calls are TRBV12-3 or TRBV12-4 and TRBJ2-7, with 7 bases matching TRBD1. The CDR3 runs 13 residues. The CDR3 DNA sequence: TGTGCCAGCAGTGGTGGACTGGCCCAGGGGGTGCACTTC. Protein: CASSGGLAQGVHF.

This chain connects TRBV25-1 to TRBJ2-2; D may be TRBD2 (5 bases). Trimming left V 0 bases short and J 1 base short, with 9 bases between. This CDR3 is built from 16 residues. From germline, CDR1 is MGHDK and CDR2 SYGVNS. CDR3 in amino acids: CASSEYGGGNTGELFF. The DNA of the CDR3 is TGTGCCAGCAGTGAATATGGAGGAGGGAACACCGGGGAGCTGTTTTTT. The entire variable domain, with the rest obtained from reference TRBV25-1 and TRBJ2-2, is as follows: EADIYQTPRYLVIGTGKKITLECSQTMGHDKMYWYQQDPGMELHLIHYSYGVNSTEKGDLSSESTVSRIRTEHFPLTLESARPSHTSQYLCASSEYGGGNTGELFFGEGSRLTVL.

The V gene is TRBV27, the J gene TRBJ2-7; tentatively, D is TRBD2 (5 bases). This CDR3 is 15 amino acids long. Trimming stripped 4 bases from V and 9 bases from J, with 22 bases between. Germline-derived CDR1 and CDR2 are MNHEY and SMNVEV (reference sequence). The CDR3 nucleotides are TGTGCCAGCAGTTCGTCGAAGCGGCCCGGGAACCGGCAGTACTTC. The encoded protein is CASSSSKRPGNRQYF.

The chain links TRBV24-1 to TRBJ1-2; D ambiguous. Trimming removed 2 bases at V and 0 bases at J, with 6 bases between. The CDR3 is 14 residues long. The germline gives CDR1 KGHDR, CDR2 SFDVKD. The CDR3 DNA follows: TGTGCCACCAGTGATTCGGTGCCTAACTATGGCTACACCTTC. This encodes CATSDSVPNYGYTF.

The CDR3 DNA follows: TGTGCCATCCTTCGGCAGCCGACTGACTACACCTTC. Its translation is CAILRQPTDYTF. The chain recombines TRBV28 with TRBJ1-2; D is uncertain. V was trimmed by 10 bases and J by 10 bases, leaving 19 bases between them. Germline-derived CDR1 and CDR2 are MDHEN and SYDVKM. This CDR3 is built from 12 residues.

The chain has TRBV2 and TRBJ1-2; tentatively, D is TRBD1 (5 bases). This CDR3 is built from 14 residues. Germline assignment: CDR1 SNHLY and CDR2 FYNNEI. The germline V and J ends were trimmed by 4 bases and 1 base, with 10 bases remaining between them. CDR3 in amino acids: CASSVSRVNYGYTF. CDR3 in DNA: TGTGCCAGCAGTGTAAGCAGGGTTAACTATGGCTACACCTTC.